This entry describes one T cell receptor (beta chain). The target antigen is unknown. V was cut by 0 bases and J by 8 bases, with 21 bases left in between. CDR1 MGHRA and CDR2 YSYEKL come from the germline V gene. CDR3 length: 17 residues. These data come from a study of tumor-infiltrating lymphocytes in primary liver carcinoma. General study results and limits: Top-250-clone fractions were significantly higher in tumors than in blood (p = 0.039).

With a constant-region primer, TCR beta cDNA was made from approximately 500 ng of total RNA. It was through three nested multiplex PCR rounds of slightly modified ARM-PCR that TCR beta libraries arose. Rounds one and two of PCR, each of roughly 10 cycles, were primed with TRBV1-TRBV30 forward primers and a C-beta reverse primer. TCRdb independently ran MiXCR on the multiplex PCR reads; one entry per CDR3 protein. The repertoire includes around 120,000 distinct CDR3 sequences, approximately 68% of them detected once, and over 8% sits in the top ten. Co-extracted RNA and DNA came from about 19-30 mg of unsorted bulk tissue.

The V and J genes are TRBV4-1 and TRBJ2-3; D perhaps matches TRBD2 (6 bases). The sequence was collected from a woman aged 55-69 years with primary liver carcinoma and hepatitis B virus infection. Sequenced: tumor-adjacent normal liver tissue. In DNA, the CDR3 is TGCGCCAGCAGCCAAGATCCCTACAGGTGGCAAGCGGGTACGCAGTATTTT. As protein: CASSQDPYRWQAGTQYF.